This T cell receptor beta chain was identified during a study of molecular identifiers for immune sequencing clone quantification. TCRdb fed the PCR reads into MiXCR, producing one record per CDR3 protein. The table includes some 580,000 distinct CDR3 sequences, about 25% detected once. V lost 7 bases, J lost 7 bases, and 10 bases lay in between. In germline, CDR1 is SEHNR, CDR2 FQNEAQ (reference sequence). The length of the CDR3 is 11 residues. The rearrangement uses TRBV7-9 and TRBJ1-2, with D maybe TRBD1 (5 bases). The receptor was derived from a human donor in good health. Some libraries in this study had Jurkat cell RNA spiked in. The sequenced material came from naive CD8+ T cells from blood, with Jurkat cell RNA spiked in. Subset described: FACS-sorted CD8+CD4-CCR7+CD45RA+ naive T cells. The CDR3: CASTAGLGYTF. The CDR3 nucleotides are TGTGCCAGCACCGCAGGGCTTGGCTACACCTTC.